This T cell receptor beta chain was retrieved from a study of patients and donors after allogeneic stem cell transplantation. The germline gives CDR1 SEHNR, CDR2 FQNEAQ (reference sequence). The V gene end was trimmed by 3 bases and the J gene end by 4 bases; junction bases not matched to a gene: 2. The CDR3 has 14 amino acids. Via MiXCR, TCRdb re-called the RT-PCR reads, giving one row per CDR3 protein. The table has some 880,000 distinct CDR3 sequences, roughly 18% seen once. The chain carries TRBV7-9 and TRBJ1-4, with TRBD1 matching over 7 bases. Specimen: blood, either unsorted or a sorted T cell fraction (not recorded which). The receptor was derived from a human donor who was either an allogeneic HSCT recipient or a stem cell or donor lymphocyte infusion donor (not recorded which). It is not recorded whose cells these are; they may come from a transplant donor. CDR3 DNA: TGTGCCAGCAGCTTGGGACAGATTAATGAAAAACTGTTTTTT. Encoded protein: CASSLGQINEKLFF.